This TCR beta chain stems from a study of graft-versus-host responses after intestinal transplantation. Study-wide background: Tacrolimus plus steroids were given to all recipients for approximately 3 years, preceded by anti-thymocyte globulin induction. Study results and caveats: Clonal ratios of graft-versus-host to host-versus-graft in allografts were high for patients exhibiting graft-donor T cell macrochimerism. Recipient marrow showed GvH clones, some seen first in ileum or blood. Among circulating GvH clones, peak levels were associated with early post-transplant declines in HvG clones.

About this clone: The antigen is unknown.

Germline loops: CDR1 SGHVS, CDR2 FQNEAQ. This CDR3 spans 17 amino acids. V shed 5 bases, J shed 2 bases, and the junction held 10 bases outside the gene matches. Assay used: immunoSEQ multiplex PCR; TCRdb lists only in-frame clones, some missing. The table has about 70,000 clones, approximately 96% seen once; the top ten hold about 0.56%. The receptor was isolated from a human donor who received an intestinal transplant. This chain connects TRBV7-8 to TRBJ2-4, with 9 bases matching TRBD1. Sequenced material: unstimulated CD8+ T cells sorted from spleen or lymph node cells, taken before intestinal transplant. The CDR3 nucleotides read TGTGCCAGCAGCCAGGAACGGGACAGGGTTTCCAAAAACATTCAGTACTTC. Its protein is CASSQERDRVSKNIQYF.